This T cell receptor (beta chain) was documented in a study of T cell changes during pregnancy in multiple sclerosis. Unmatched junction bases numbered 9, after V lost 2 bases and J lost 6 bases. Per germline, CDR1 SGHKS and CDR2 YYEKEE (reference sequence). This CDR3 region has 16 residues. This clone appeared once. The assay was immunoSEQ multiplex PCR, and TCRdb's table has in-frame clones only and misses some. The table shows around 70,000 clones, with about 91% occurring only once. The sequencing here drew on peripheral blood, taken after pregnancy. The chain combines TRBV5-5 with TRBJ1-1; TRBD1 matches 11 bases. The receptor was isolated from a female donor with multiple sclerosis, enrolled in a pregnancy study. The chain's CDR3 is CASSFSRTGGFAEAFF. The CDR3 DNA sequence: TGTGCCAGCAGCTTTTCCCGGACAGGGGGCTTCGCTGAAGCTTTCTTT.